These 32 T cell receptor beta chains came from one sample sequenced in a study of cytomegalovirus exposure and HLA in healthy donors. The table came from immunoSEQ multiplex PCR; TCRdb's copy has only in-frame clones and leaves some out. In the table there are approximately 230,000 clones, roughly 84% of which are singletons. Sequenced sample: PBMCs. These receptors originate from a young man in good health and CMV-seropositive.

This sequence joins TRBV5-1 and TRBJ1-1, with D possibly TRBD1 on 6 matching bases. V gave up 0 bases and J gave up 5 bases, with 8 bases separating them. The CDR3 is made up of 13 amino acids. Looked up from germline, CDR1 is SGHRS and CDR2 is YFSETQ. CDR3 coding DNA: TGCGCCAGCAGCTTGGCAGGGGAGACTGAAGCTTTCTTT. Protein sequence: CASSLAGETEAFF. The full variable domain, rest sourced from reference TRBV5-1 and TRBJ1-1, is KAGVTQTPRYLIKTRGQQVTLSCSPISGHRSVSWYQQTPGQGLQFLFEYFSETQRNKGNFPGRFSGRQFSNSRSEMNVSTLELGDSALYLCASSLAGETEAFFGQGTRLTVV.

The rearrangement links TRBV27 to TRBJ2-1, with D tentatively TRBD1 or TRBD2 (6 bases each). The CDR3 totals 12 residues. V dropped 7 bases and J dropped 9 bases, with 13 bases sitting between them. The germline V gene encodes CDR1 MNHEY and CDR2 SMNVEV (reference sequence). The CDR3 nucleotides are TGTGCCAGCACCGAGGGGGGTGGTGAGCAGTTCTTC. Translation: CASTEGGGEQFF.

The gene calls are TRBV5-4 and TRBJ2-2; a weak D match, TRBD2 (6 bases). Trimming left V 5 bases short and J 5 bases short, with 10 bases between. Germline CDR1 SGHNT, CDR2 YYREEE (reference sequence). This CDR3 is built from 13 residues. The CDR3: CASRWAGTGELFF. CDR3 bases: TGTGCCAGCAGATGGGCGGGAACCGGGGAGCTGTTTTTT.

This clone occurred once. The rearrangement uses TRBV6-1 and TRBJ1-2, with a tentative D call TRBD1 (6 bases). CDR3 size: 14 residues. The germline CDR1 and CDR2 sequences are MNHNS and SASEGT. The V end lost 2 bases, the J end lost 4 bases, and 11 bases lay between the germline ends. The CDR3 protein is CASSEKGGSYGYTF. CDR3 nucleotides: TGTGCCAGCAGTGAAAAGGGGGGGAGCTATGGCTACACCTTC.

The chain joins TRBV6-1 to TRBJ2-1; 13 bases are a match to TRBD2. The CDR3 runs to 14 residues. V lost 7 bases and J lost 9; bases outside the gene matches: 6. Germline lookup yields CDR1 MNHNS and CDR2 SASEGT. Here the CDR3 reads CASTWTSGRSEQFF. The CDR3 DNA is TGTGCCAGCACTTGGACTAGCGGGAGATCTGAGCAGTTCTTC.

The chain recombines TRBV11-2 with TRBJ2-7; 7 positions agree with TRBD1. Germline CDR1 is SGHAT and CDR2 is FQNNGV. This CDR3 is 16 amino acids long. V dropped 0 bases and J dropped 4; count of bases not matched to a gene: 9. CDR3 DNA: TGTGCCAGCAGCTTAGAGGGGACAGCCCTTATGTACGAGCAGTACTTC. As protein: CASSLEGTALMYEQYF. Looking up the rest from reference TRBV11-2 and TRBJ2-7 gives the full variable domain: EAGVAQSPRYKIIEKRQSVAFWCNPISGHATLYWYQQILGQGPKLLIQFQNNGVVDDSQLPKDRFSAERLKGVDSTLKIQPAKLEDSAVYLCASSLEGTALMYEQYFGPGTRLTVT.

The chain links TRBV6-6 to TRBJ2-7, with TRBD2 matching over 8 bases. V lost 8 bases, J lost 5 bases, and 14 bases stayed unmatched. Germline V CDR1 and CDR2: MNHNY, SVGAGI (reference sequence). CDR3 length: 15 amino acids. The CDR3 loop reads CASPERPSGGDEQYF. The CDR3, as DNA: TGTGCCAGCCCCGAACGGCCCAGCGGGGGAGACGAGCAGTACTTC.

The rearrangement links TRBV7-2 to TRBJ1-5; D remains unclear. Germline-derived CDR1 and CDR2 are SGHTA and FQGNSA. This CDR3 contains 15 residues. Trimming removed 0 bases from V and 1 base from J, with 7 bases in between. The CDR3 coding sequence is TGTGCCAGCAGCTTAGCTTCGGAGAGCAATCAGCCCCAGCATTTT. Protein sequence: CASSLASESNQPQHF.

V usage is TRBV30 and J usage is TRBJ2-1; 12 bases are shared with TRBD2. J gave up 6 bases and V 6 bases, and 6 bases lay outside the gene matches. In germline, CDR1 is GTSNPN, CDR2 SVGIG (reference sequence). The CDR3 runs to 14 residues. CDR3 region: CACETSGSTNEQFF. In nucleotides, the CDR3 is TGTGCCTGCGAGACTAGCGGGAGTACCAATGAGCAGTTCTTC.

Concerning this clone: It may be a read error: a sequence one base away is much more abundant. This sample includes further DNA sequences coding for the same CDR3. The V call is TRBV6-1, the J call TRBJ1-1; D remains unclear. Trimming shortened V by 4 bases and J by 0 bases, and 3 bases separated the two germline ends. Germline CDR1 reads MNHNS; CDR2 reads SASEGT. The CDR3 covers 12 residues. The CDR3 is CASSGLNTEAFF. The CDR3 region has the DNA TGTGCCAGCAGTGGTCTGAACACTGAAGCTTTCTTT.

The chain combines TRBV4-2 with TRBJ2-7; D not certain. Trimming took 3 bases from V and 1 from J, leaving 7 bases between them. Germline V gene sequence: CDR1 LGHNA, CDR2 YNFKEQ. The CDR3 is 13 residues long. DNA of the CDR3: TGTGCCAGCAGCCAGACATCTTCCTACGAGCAGTACTTC. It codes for CASSQTSSYEQYF.

The CDR3 loop is CASSLEQGPGYGYTF. CDR3 DNA sequence: TGTGCCAGCAGCCTAGAACAGGGTCCTGGCTATGGCTACACCTTC. The chain uses TRBV7-9 and TRBJ1-2, with a possible D match to TRBD1 (6 bases). The ends were cut back, 5 bases at V and 4 bases at J, with 17 bases in the middle. This CDR3 is built from 15 residues. Germline values: CDR1 SEHNR, CDR2 FQNEAQ (reference sequence).

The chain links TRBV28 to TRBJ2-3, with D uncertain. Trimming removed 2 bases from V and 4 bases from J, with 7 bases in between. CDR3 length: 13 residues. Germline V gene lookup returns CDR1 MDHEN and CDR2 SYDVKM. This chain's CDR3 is CASSLGPSDTQYF. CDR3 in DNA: TGTGCCAGCAGTTTAGGCCCCTCAGATACGCAGTATTTT.

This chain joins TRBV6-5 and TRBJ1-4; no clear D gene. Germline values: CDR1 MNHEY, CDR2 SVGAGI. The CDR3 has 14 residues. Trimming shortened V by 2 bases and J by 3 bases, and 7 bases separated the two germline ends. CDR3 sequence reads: CASSYRRSNEKLFF. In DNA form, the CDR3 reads TGTGCCAGCAGTTACCGGAGGTCTAATGAAAAACTGTTTTTT.

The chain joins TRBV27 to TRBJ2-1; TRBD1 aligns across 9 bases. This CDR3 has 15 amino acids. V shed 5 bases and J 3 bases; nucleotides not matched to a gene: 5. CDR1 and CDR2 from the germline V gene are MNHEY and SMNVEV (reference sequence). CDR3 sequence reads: CASSPGQGFYNEQFF. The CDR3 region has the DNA TGTGCCAGCAGTCCCGGACAGGGGTTCTACAATGAGCAGTTCTTC.

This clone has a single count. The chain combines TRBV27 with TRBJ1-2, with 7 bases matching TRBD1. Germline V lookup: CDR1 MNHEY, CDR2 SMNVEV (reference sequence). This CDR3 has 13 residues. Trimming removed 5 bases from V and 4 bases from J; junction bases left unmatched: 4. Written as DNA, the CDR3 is TGTGCCAGCAGTAGGGCAGGGGGCTATGGCTACACCTTC. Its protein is CASSRAGGYGYTF.

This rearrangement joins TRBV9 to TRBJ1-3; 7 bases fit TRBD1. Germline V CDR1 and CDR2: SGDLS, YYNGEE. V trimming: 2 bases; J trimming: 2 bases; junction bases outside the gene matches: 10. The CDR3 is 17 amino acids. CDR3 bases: TGTGCCAGCAGCGTGAGGGACAGCAAACTAACTGGAAACACCATATATTTT. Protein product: CASSVRDSKLTGNTIYF.

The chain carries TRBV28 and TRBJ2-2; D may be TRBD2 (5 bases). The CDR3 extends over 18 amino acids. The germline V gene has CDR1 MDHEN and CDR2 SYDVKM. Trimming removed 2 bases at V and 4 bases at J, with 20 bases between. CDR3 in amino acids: CASSLTPSRMDFTGELFF. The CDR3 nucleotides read TGTGCCAGCAGTTTAACCCCATCAAGGATGGACTTCACCGGGGAGCTGTTTTTT.

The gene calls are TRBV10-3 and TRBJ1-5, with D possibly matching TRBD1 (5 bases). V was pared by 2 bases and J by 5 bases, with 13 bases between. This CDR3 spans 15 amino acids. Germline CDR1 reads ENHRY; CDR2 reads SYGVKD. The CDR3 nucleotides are TGTGCCATCAGTGAGAGGGGAGGGAGTGATCAGCCCCAGCATTTT. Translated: CAISERGGSDQPQHF.

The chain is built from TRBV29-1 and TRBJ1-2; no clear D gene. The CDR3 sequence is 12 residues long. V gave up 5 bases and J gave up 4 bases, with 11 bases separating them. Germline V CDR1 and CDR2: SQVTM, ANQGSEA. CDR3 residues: CSVSEYRYGYTF. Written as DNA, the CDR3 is TGCAGCGTTTCGGAGTATCGCTATGGCTACACCTTC. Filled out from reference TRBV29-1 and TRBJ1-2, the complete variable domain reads SAVISQKPSRDICQRGTSLTIQCQVDSQVTMMFWYRQQPGQSLTLIATANQGSEATYESGFVIDKFPISRPNLTFSTLTVSNMSPEDSSIYLCSVSEYRYGYTFGSGTRLTVV.

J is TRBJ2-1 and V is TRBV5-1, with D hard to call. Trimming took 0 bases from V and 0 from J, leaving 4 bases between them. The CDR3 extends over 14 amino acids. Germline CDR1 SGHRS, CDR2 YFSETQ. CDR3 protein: CASSLGDSYNEQFF. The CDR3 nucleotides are TGCGCCAGCAGCTTGGGGGACTCCTACAATGAGCAGTTCTTC. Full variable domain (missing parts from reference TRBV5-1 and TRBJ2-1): KAGVTQTPRYLIKTRGQQVTLSCSPISGHRSVSWYQQTPGQGLQFLFEYFSETQRNKGNFPGRFSGRQFSNSRSEMNVSTLELGDSALYLCASSLGDSYNEQFFGPGTRLTVL.

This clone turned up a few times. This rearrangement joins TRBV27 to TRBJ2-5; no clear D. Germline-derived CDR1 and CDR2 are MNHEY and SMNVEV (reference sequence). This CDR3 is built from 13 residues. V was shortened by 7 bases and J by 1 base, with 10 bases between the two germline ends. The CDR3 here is CASKRGPQETQYF. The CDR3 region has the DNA TGTGCCAGCAAACGAGGACCCCAAGAGACCCAGTACTTC.

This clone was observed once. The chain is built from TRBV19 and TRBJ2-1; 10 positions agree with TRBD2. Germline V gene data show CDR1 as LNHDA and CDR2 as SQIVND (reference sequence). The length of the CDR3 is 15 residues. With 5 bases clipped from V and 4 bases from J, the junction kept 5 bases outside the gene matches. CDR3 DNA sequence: TGTGCCAGTAGTGCCCTAGCGGGAGTATACAATGAGCAGTTCTTC. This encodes CASSALAGVYNEQFF.

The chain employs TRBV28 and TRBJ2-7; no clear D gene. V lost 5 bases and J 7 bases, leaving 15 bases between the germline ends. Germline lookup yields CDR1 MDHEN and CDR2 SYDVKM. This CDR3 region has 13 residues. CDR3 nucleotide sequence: TGTGCCAGCAGTGTGCGGACCTCTCGGGAGCAGTACTTC. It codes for CASSVRTSREQYF.

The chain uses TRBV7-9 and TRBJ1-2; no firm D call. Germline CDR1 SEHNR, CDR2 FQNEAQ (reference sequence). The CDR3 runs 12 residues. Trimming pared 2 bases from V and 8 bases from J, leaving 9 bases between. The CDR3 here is CASSLPGLGYTF. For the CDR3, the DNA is TGTGCCAGCAGCTTACCAGGCCTAGGCTACACCTTC.

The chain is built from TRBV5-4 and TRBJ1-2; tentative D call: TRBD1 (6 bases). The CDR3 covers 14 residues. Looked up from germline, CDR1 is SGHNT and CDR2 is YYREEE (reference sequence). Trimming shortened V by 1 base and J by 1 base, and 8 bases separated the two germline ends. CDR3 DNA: TGTGCCAGCAGCTTGCAACAGGGTAACTATGGCTACACCTTC. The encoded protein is CASSLQQGNYGYTF.

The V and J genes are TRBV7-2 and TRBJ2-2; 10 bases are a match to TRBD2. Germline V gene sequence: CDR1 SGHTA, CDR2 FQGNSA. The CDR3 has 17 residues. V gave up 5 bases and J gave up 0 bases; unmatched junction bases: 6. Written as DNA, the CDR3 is TGTGCCAGCAGCCGTCCAGCGGGAGGGTCGAACACCGGGGAGCTGTTTTTT. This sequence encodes CASSRPAGGSNTGELFF.

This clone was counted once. The CDR3 DNA is TGTGCCAGTAGTCCCCCGGGAAGTGAGCAGTTCTTC. Translated, it gives CASSPPGSEQFF. V gene TRBV19 combines with J gene TRBJ2-1; perhaps TRBD2 as D (5 bases). The CDR3 consists of 12 residues. V shed 5 bases and J shed 9 bases, with 11 bases lying between them. Germline CDR1 and CDR2: LNHDA and SQIVND (reference sequence).

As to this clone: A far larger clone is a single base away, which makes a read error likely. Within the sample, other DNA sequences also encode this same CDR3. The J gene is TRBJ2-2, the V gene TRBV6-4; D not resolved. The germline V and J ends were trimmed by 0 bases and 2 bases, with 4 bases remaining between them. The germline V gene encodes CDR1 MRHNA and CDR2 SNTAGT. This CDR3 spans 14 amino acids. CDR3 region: CASSDSTNTGELFF. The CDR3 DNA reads TGTGCCAGCAGTGACTCGACTAACACCGGGGAGCTGTTTTTT.

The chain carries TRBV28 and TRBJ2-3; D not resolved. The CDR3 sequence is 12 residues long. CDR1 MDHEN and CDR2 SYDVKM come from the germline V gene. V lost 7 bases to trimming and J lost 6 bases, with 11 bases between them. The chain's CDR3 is CASTRPPDTQYF. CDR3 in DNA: TGTGCCAGCACCCGACCCCCCGATACGCAGTATTTT.

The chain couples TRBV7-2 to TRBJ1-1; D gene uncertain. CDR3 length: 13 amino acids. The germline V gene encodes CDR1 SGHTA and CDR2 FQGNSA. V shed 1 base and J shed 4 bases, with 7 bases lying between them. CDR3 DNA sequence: TGTGCCAGCAGCTTAGTTGCGGCCACTGAAGCTTTCTTT. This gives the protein CASSLVAATEAFF. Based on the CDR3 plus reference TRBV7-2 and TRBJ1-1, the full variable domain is GAGVSQSPSNKVTEKGKDVELRCDPISGHTALYWYRQSLGQGLEFLIYFQGNSAPDKSGLPSDRFSAERTGGSVSTLTIQRTQQEDSAVYLCASSLVAATEAFFGQGTRLTVV.

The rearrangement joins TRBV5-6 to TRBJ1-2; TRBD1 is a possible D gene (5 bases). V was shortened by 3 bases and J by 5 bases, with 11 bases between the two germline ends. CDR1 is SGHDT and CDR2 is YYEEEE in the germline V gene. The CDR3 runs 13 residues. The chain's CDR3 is CASSWGEGYGYTF. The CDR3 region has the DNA TGTGCCAGCAGCTGGGGCGAGGGATATGGCTACACCTTC.